This TCR beta chain was identified during a study of blood T cell repertoires in COVID-19. The CDR3 has 14 residues. The germline V gene has CDR1 WSHSY and CDR2 SAAADI. J was trimmed by 4 bases and V by 6 bases; bases with no gene match: 2. Authors' analysis steps: Using reference gene primer amplification, nucleated cell counts were estimated. The table came from immunoSEQ multiplex PCR; TCRdb's copy has only in-frame clones and leaves some out. V and J calls and clone size are as listed in that table; D and trimming were resolved from the DNA. The data show roughly 200,000 clones, around 81% seen once.

The receptor was isolated from a middle-aged woman with COVID-19, enrolled during active disease. This chain links TRBV10-2 with TRBJ2-3; 12 bases line up with TRBD2. Input material: peripheral blood. For the CDR3, the DNA is TGCGCCAGCAGACTAGCGGGGGGAGCAGATACGCAGTATTTT. Protein sequence: CASRLAGGADTQYF.